This T cell receptor (beta chain) was captured in a study of high-grade serous ovarian cancer treatment subgroups. Tumor samples were obtained before definitive surgery or chemotherapy. CDR1 and CDR2 (germline): SGHTA, FQGNSA. The CDR3 extends over 13 amino acids. The ends were cut back, 5 bases at V and 10 bases at J, with 17 bases in the middle. Sequenced by immunoSEQ multiplex PCR; TCRdb stores in-frame clones only, minus some. The sample lists about 33,000 clones, roughly 83% occurring once. The specimen sequenced was tumor tissue. This TCR derives from a human donor with high-grade serous ovarian cancer. The chain uses TRBV7-2 and TRBJ1-1, with D hard to call. In DNA form, the CDR3 reads TGTGCCAGCAGCCCCCGTTGGGTTGCGGGAGCTTTCTTT. Protein product: CASSPRWVAGAFF.